These 22 T cell receptor beta chains were sequenced from one sample in a study of blood T cell repertoires in COVID-19. Libraries were prepared by immunoSEQ multiplex PCR; TCRdb keeps only in-frame clonotypes and omits some of them. Of 150,000 to 200,000 clones in the sample, approximately 90% were seen once. The sequenced material came from PBMCs or T cells enriched from blood (not recorded which). The receptors come from a woman in her twenties or thirties who had recovered from COVID-19.

This clone was counted between two and nine times. The chain recombines TRBV20-1 with TRBJ1-4; D not certain. Per the germline V gene, CDR1 is DFQATT and CDR2 is SNEGSKA (reference sequence). V was trimmed by 2 bases and J by 7 bases, leaving 5 bases between them. CDR3 length: 11 residues. CDR3 protein: CSARSSEKLFF. As DNA, the CDR3 is TGCAGTGCTAGATCCTCTGAAAAACTGTTTTTT.

The rearrangement links TRBV5-8 to TRBJ2-1; no reliable D call. Germline CDR1 SGHTS, CDR2 YDEGEE. This CDR3 comprises 13 residues. Trimming removed 2 bases at V and 8 bases at J, with 11 bases between. The CDR3 bases are TGTGCCAGCAGCTTCCCGAATCGGGATGAGCAGTTCTTC. Translation: CASSFPNRDEQFF.

CDR3: CARPYDRSSYEQYF. As DNA, the CDR3 is TGTGCCAGGCCGTATGACAGGTCCTCCTACGAGCAGTACTTC. The rearrangement joins TRBV2 to TRBJ2-7, with D perhaps matching TRBD1 (6 bases). The CDR3 sequence is 14 residues long. The V end lost 9 bases, the J end lost 0 bases, and 15 bases lay between the germline ends. Per the germline V gene, CDR1 is SNHLY and CDR2 is FYNNEI.

This clone occurred a few times. The gene calls are TRBV2 and TRBJ1-5; 11 bases line up with TRBD1. The CDR3 is made up of 15 amino acids. V shed 5 bases and J 6 bases; nucleotides not matched to a gene: 6. The germline V gene has CDR1 SNHLY and CDR2 FYNNEI. CDR3 loop: CASSTDRGQGQPQHF. In nucleotides, the CDR3 is TGTGCCAGCAGTACGGACAGGGGGCAGGGTCAGCCCCAGCATTTT.

This chain connects TRBV7-2 to TRBJ2-5, with TRBD1 matching over 11 bases. The length of the CDR3 is 14 residues. Germline assignment: CDR1 SGHTA and CDR2 FQGNSA. V shed 6 bases and J 4 bases; nucleotides not matched to a gene: 4. The CDR3 DNA follows: TGTGCCAGCAGTCGGACAGGGGGCAGAGAGACCCAGTACTTC. This translates into CASSRTGGRETQYF.

V usage is TRBV30 and J usage is TRBJ1-1; the match to TRBD1 covers 7 bases. Germline CDR1 and CDR2: GTSNPN and SVGIG (reference sequence). The length of the CDR3 is 16 residues. V lost 0 bases and J lost 3; bases outside the gene matches: 10. The CDR3 DNA sequence: TGTGCCTGGAGTGTCAAGACAGGGTTTGGCTACACTGAAGCTTTCTTT. It is translated as CAWSVKTGFGYTEAFF.

V and J are TRBV29-1 and TRBJ2-1; D perhaps matches TRBD2 (8 bases). The germline V and J ends were trimmed by 7 bases and 9 bases, with 22 bases remaining between them. The CDR3 runs to 14 residues. Germline-derived CDR1 and CDR2 are SQVTM and ANQGSEA. The CDR3: CSAQGGLVGGEQFF. DNA of the CDR3: TGCAGCGCCCAGGGGGGACTAGTCGGTGGTGAGCAGTTCTTC.

The chain couples TRBV24-1 to TRBJ2-7; 11 positions match TRBD2. The V gene end was trimmed by 4 bases and the J gene end by 6 bases; junction bases not matched to a gene: 7. Germline V gene lookup returns CDR1 KGHDR and CDR2 SFDVKD. This CDR3 is built from 15 residues. This CDR3 is CATSEHTSGRGEQYF. CDR3 bases: TGTGCCACCAGTGAGCACACTAGCGGGAGAGGCGAGCAGTACTTC.

The gene calls are TRBV4-3 and TRBJ2-3; 10 nucleotides agree with TRBD2. After removal of 3 bases from V and 0 bases from J, the junction contained 6 bases not matched to a gene. The CDR3 extends over 17 amino acids. Germline assignment: CDR1 LGHNA and CDR2 YSLEER. CDR3 amino acids: CASSQETSGFSTDTQYF. CDR3 sequence (DNA): TGCGCCAGCAGCCAGGAGACTAGCGGGTTTAGCACAGATACGCAGTATTTT.

The rearrangement joins TRBV9 to TRBJ2-7, with TRBD1 matching over 7 bases. This CDR3 region has 15 residues. With V trimmed by 4 bases and J by 6 bases, 13 bases remained unmatched. Germline V gene lookup returns CDR1 SGDLS and CDR2 YYNGEE. In DNA form, the CDR3 reads TGTGCCAGCAGCCCAGGCCCCCCCGGGGACAGCGAGCAGTACTTC. This translates into CASSPGPPGDSEQYF.

The gene calls are TRBV29-1 and TRBJ1-2, with 10 bases identical to TRBD1. Germline CDR1 SQVTM, CDR2 ANQGSEA. The CDR3 consists of 14 residues. J gave up 3 bases and V 1 base, and 2 bases lay outside the gene matches. The CDR3 reads CSVEGGQGHYGYTF. In DNA, the CDR3 is TGCAGCGTTGAAGGGGGACAGGGGCACTATGGCTACACCTTC.

The chain employs TRBV3-1 (or the pseudogene TRBV3-2) and TRBJ2-1; D is perhaps TRBD1 (6 bases). Trimming removed 0 bases at V and 12 bases at J, with 9 bases between. Germline-derived CDR1 and CDR2 are LGHDT and YNNKEL (reference sequence). The CDR3 has 12 residues. The CDR3 sequence: CASSQEGRGQFF. The CDR3 bases are TGTGCCAGCAGCCAAGAGGGCAGGGGGCAGTTCTTC.

Written as DNA, the CDR3 is TGTGCCAGCAGCCGTGGGGGGGAGCCTGGAAACACCATATATTTT. Translated: CASSRGGEPGNTIYF. The rearrangement links TRBV7-2 to TRBJ1-3; D is possibly TRBD1 (5 bases). The CDR3 loop spans 15 amino acids. V was cut by 5 bases and J by 2 bases, with 13 bases left in between. Germline CDR1 and CDR2: SGHTA and FQGNSA.

The chain links TRBV4-2 to TRBJ2-5, with 13 nucleotides matching TRBD2. Germline CDR1 is LGHNA and CDR2 is YNFKEQ. V lost 6 bases and J lost 1; bases outside the gene matches: 5. CDR3 size: 16 residues. The CDR3 DNA sequence: TGTGCCAGCAGTCGGACTAGCGGGGGATTCCAAGAGACCCAGTACTTC. It is translated as CASSRTSGGFQETQYF.

The V call is TRBV7-3, the J call TRBJ2-3, with no clear D. V lost 4 bases to trimming and J lost 4 bases, with 6 bases between them. Looked up from germline, CDR1 is SGHTA and CDR2 is FQGTGA. The CDR3 has 12 amino acids. DNA of the CDR3: TGTGCCAGCAGCTCCTACGCAGATACGCAGTATTTT. It yields the protein CASSSYADTQYF.

The CDR3 nucleotides are TGTGCCAGCAGTTCATGGACTGATCACAATGAGCAGTTCTTC. Amino acids: CASSSWTDHNEQFF. This chain uses TRBV6-5 with TRBJ2-1; D is perhaps TRBD2 (5 bases). The CDR3 has 14 residues. In germline, CDR1 is MNHEY, CDR2 SVGAGI. Trimming stripped 4 bases from V and 5 bases from J, with 12 bases between.

The V and J genes are TRBV30 and TRBJ2-1; 9 bases fit TRBD1. CDR3 size: 13 residues. V trimming: 3 bases; J trimming: 7 bases; junction bases outside the gene matches: 4. Germline CDR1 and CDR2: GTSNPN and SVGIG (reference sequence). The CDR3 spells CAWSGQGRNEQFF. In nucleotides, the CDR3 is TGTGCCTGGAGCGGACAGGGGAGGAATGAGCAGTTCTTC.

This rearrangement joins TRBV12-3 or TRBV12-4 to TRBJ2-1; D remains unclear. The CDR3 loop spans 12 amino acids. The V gene lost 6 bases and the J gene lost 7 bases, with 10 bases spanning the gap. The CDR3 loop is CASRRTENEQFF. For the CDR3, the DNA is TGTGCCAGCAGACGAACCGAGAATGAGCAGTTCTTC.

The chain carries TRBV27 and TRBJ2-1; 13 bases map to TRBD2. J lost 6 bases, V lost 5 bases, and 4 bases had no gene match. This CDR3 contains 15 residues. Germline CDR1 MNHEY, CDR2 SMNVEV (reference sequence). This CDR3 reads CASSQGLAGINEQFF. CDR3 in DNA: TGTGCCAGCAGTCAGGGACTAGCGGGGATCAATGAGCAGTTCTTC.

This rearrangement joins TRBV5-4 to TRBJ1-1; possible D gene TRBD1, 6 bases. Trimming stripped 4 bases from V and 5 bases from J, with 9 bases between. CDR3 length equals 12 residues. Germline V gene sequence: CDR1 SGHNT, CDR2 YYREEE (reference sequence). The CDR3 loop is CASSVRGTEAFF. The CDR3 DNA reads as TGTGCCAGCAGCGTTAGGGGGACTGAAGCTTTCTTT.

The V call is TRBV5-6, the J call TRBJ2-3, with 9 bases fitting TRBD1. Germline lookup yields CDR1 SGHDT and CDR2 YYEEEE. CDR3 length: 17 residues. V shed 3 bases, J shed 5 bases, and the junction held 13 bases outside the gene matches. The CDR3 nucleotides are TGTGCCAGCAGCTCCGCGTGGGGACAGGGCGATTTAGATACGCAGTATTTT. Protein: CASSSAWGQGDLDTQYF.

This sequence joins TRBV11-3 and TRBJ1-1, with TRBD1 matching over 9 bases. The CDR3 has 14 residues. The V gene's germline CDR1 is SGHNT and CDR2 YENEEA. V trimming: 5 bases; J trimming: 8 bases; junction bases outside the gene matches: 9. In DNA form, the CDR3 reads TGTGCCAGCAGCCAAGCGGGACAGGGAACGGAAGCTTTCTTT. Protein sequence: CASSQAGQGTEAFF.